The T cell receptor (beta chain) described here comes from a study of radiation and T cells in renal cell carcinoma. Treatment described: treatment-naive control, cytoreductive nephrectomy. The patient's renal cell carcinoma had clear cell pathology. Controls included several female and fewer than twelve male donors, resected 2011 to 2014. About this clone itself: Its antigen is unidentified.

Study results and caveats: Only small tumor regions of 0.8 to 1 g were sampled.

Sequenced by immunoSEQ multiplex PCR; TCRdb stores in-frame clones only, minus some. The table lists around 12,000 clones, over 60% of them singletons. The germline gives CDR1 SGHTA, CDR2 FQGNSA. This CDR3 comprises 15 residues. The germline V and J ends were trimmed by 4 bases and 6 bases, with 16 bases remaining between them. This specimen consisted of tumor tissue, obtained from a patient whose treatment was nephrectomy without radiotherapy. The rearrangement joins TRBV7-2 to TRBJ2-1; D may correspond to TRBD1 or TRBD2 (5 bases each). This TCR was recovered from a woman aged 80 or older with renal cell carcinoma. CDR3 DNA: TGTGCCAGCAGCTATGACTGGGACCCATCCAATGAGCAGTTCTTC. Its translation: CASSYDWDPSNEQFF.